Presented here are 8 T cell receptor beta chains from one specimen sequenced in a study of T-cell reconstitution after alpha-beta-depleted transplantation in children. During its preparation, the TCRbeta library received unique molecular identifiers. Each CDR3 protein is one row after TCRdb ran MiXCR on the PCR reads. The repertoire has some 640,000 distinct CDR3 sequences, around a sixth of them found once; the top ten carry 1.1%. Specimen: PBMCs from the stem cell graft donor, collected from the stem cell graft. These TCRs come from a human donor who donated a stem cell graft to a child with acute myeloid leukemia.

The table lists this clonotype with many counts. V usage is TRBV20-1 and J usage is TRBJ2-1; 9 positions agree with TRBD1. Losses at the gene ends were 0 bases for V and 2 bases for J; bases not matched to a gene: 5. CDR3 length: 16 residues. Germline V lookup: CDR1 DFQATT, CDR2 SNEGSKA (reference sequence). This chain's CDR3 is CSARDTGTGPYNEQFF. In DNA, the CDR3 is TGCAGTGCTAGAGATACCGGGACAGGGCCCTACAATGAGCAGTTCTTC.

The table lists this clonotype with many counts. The rearrangement links TRBV10-3 to TRBJ1-1; TRBD1 is a possible D gene (5 bases). The CDR3 sequence is 14 residues long. Germline loops: CDR1 ENHRY, CDR2 SYGVKD. The ends were cut back, 4 bases at V and 0 bases at J, with 9 bases in the middle. CDR3 coding DNA: TGTGCCATCAGTGGCGACAGTATGAACACTGAAGCTTTCTTT. Encoded protein: CAISGDSMNTEAFF.

This clonotype was seen many times. CDR3 in DNA: TGTGCCAGCAGCTTAGTAGCGGAAGAGACCCAGTACTTC. The encoded protein is CASSLVAEETQYF. V gene TRBV7-9 combines with J gene TRBJ2-5, with D tentatively TRBD2 (6 bases). There are 13 residues in the CDR3. The V end lost 1 base, the J end lost 3 bases, and 6 bases lay between the germline ends. CDR1 is SEHNR, CDR2 FQNEAQ, per germline (reference sequence).

This clonotype was recorded at least ten times. The chain is built from TRBV20-1 and TRBJ1-1; the match to TRBD1 covers 9 bases. CDR1 is DFQATT and CDR2 is SNEGSKA in the germline V gene (reference sequence). The CDR3 sequence is 14 residues long. V lost 3 bases, J lost 5 bases, and 7 bases stayed unmatched. The CDR3 DNA follows: TGCAGTGCTAGCACGGACAGGGGTGGGACTGAAGCTTTCTTT. Translation: CSASTDRGGTEAFF.

The chain is built from TRBV7-2 and TRBJ2-2; D is ambiguous. V dropped 0 bases and J dropped 7 bases, with 12 bases sitting between them. The germline V gene encodes CDR1 SGHTA and CDR2 FQGNSA. The CDR3 loop spans 15 amino acids. CDR3 loop: CASSLAFRANGELFF. DNA of the CDR3: TGTGCCAGCAGCTTAGCGTTTAGGGCGAACGGGGAGCTGTTTTTT. The full variable domain, rest sourced from reference TRBV7-2 and TRBJ2-2, is GAGVSQSPSNKVTEKGKDVELRCDPISGHTALYWYRQSLGQGLEFLIYFQGNSAPDKSGLPSDRFSAERTGGSVSTLTIQRTQQEDSAVYLCASSLAFRANGELFFGEGSRLTVL.

This clonotype was recorded many times. The chain joins TRBV29-1 to TRBJ1-4, with 9 bases that match TRBD1. Unmatched junction bases numbered 6, after V lost 8 bases and J lost 8 bases. Per the germline V gene, CDR1 is SQVTM and CDR2 is ANQGSEA. The CDR3 extends over 12 amino acids. CDR3 residues: CSIRTGEEKLFF. CDR3 sequence (DNA): TGCAGCATCCGGACAGGGGAGGAAAAACTGTTTTTT. Using reference TRBV29-1 and TRBJ1-4 for the parts outside the CDR3, the full variable domain is SAVISQKPSRDICQRGTSLTIQCQVDSQVTMMFWYRQQPGQSLTLIATANQGSEATYESGFVIDKFPISRPNLTFSTLTVSNMSPEDSSIYLCSIRTGEEKLFFGSGTQLSVL.

This clonotype was seen repeatedly, ten times or more. The J gene is TRBJ2-1, the V gene TRBV29-1, with a tentative D call TRBD1 (6 bases). Germline assignment: CDR1 SQVTM and CDR2 ANQGSEA. The CDR3 sequence is 20 residues long. Trimming removed 5 bases from V and 3 bases from J, with 32 bases in between. CDR3: CSVTSEPGQGYAFSYNEQFF. CDR3 nucleotide sequence: TGCAGCGTTACGTCGGAACCGGGACAAGGGTATGCCTTTAGCTACAATGAGCAGTTCTTC.

The chain recombines TRBV7-9 with TRBJ1-4; D gene unclear. The V gene's germline CDR1 is SEHNR and CDR2 FQNEAQ (reference sequence). V lost 2 bases to trimming and J lost 3 bases, with 13 bases between them. This CDR3 is 16 amino acids long. The CDR3 nucleotides read TGTGCCAGCAGCTTATCTGGCGGCGGACCTAATGAAAAACTGTTTTTT. This gives the protein CASSLSGGGPNEKLFF. Full variable domain (missing parts from reference TRBV7-9 and TRBJ1-4): DTGVSQNPRHKITKRGQNVTFRCDPISEHNRLYWYRQTLGQGPEFLTYFQNEAQLEKSRLLSDRFSAERPKGSFSTLEIQRTEQGDSAMYLCASSLSGGGPNEKLFFGSGTQLSVL.